These T cell receptor beta chains were read from a single sample in a study of multiple sclerosis patients with progressive multifocal leukoencephalopathy. Method: immunoSEQ multiplex PCR; TCRdb's copy keeps in-frame clones and lacks some. Among 31,000 or so clones, around 90% were seen once, and the ten largest hold around 6%. Sequenced material: PBMCs, taken from a patient treated with natalizumab. The receptors derive from a middle-aged woman with progressive multifocal leukoencephalopathy. Each CDR3 is given with its conserved first and last residue. The D gene is left open where the match is weak. Only some rows state a clone size, as once, few, many or a class for expanded clones.

TRBD1	17	-	TRBV2	TRBJ1-4	CASSRQGALLAVEKLFF	TGTGCCAGCAGCCGACAGGGGGCGCTTCTGGCGGTGGAAAAACTGTTTTTT
TRBD1	16	-	TRBV9	TRBJ2-5	CASSVGRGQGQETQYF	TGTGCCAGCAGCGTAGGAAGGGGACAGGGCCAAGAGACCCAGTACTTC
TRBD1	17	-	TRBV11-2	TRBJ1-3	CASSSTPDRGSGNTIYF	TGTGCCAGCAGCTCAACCCCGGACAGGGGCTCTGGAAACACCATATATTTT
-	12	-	TRBV18	TRBJ2-7	CASSPLGDEQYF	TGTGCCAGCTCTCCCCTGGGTGACGAGCAGTACTTC
TRBD1	15	-	TRBV6-6	TRBJ1-6	CASSYAGGNNSPLHF	TGTGCCAGCAGTTACGCAGGGGGTAATAATTCACCCCTCCACTTT
-	13	-	TRBV11-3	TRBJ1-5	CASSLDGNQPQHF	TGTGCCAGCAGCTTAGACGGGAATCAGCCCCAGCATTTT
TRBD1	15	-	TRBV5-6	TRBJ1-5	CASSQGGLGNQPQHF	TGTGCCAGCAGCCAAGGGGGCCTCGGCAATCAGCCCCAGCATTTT
-	14	-	TRBV5-1	TRBJ2-5	CASSPGSGLETQYF	TGCGCCAGCAGCCCCGGGTCGGGACTGGAGACCCAGTACTTC
-	14	-	TRBV5-4	TRBJ2-3	CASSLVDPSDTQYF	TGTGCCAGCAGCTTGGTGGACCCCTCAGATACGCAGTATTTT
-	15	-	TRBV18	TRBJ1-2	CASSPVQRPNYGYTF	TGTGCCAGCTCACCGGTTCAGAGACCGAACTATGGCTACACCTTC
-	13	few	TRBV6-9	TRBJ1-2	CASMVWANYGYTF	TGTGCCAGCATGGTTTGGGCTAACTATGGCTACACCTTC
TRBD2	16	-	TRBV5-1	TRBJ2-3	CASSPLLAGSTDTQYF	TGCGCCAGCAGCCCGCTTCTAGCGGGGAGCACAGATACGCAGTATTTT
-	13	-	TRBV30	TRBJ2-5	CAYEKSRRETQYF	TGTGCCTACGAAAAGAGTAGGCGAGAGACCCAGTACTTC
TRBD2	16	-	TRBV5-1	TRBJ2-1	CASCPVAGVAHNEQFF	TGCGCCAGCTGCCCCGTAGCGGGGGTAGCACACAATGAGCAGTTCTTC
-	16	-	TRBV4-1	TRBJ2-7	CASSPNSPGGGNEQYF	TGCGCCAGCAGCCCCAACAGTCCCGGGGGCGGTAACGAGCAGTACTTC
-	14	-	TRBV28	TRBJ1-4	CASSSGRNNEKLFF	TGTGCCAGCAGCTCGGGCAGAAACAATGAAAAACTGTTTTTT
-	13	-	TRBV5-1	TRBJ2-4	CARDRLAKNIQYF	TGCGCCAGGGACCGTTTAGCCAAAAACATTCAGTACTTC
-	10	-	TRBV11-2	TRBJ2-1	CASSYNEQFF	TGTGCCAGCAGCTACAATGAGCAGTTCTTC
-	15	-	TRBV5-1	TRBJ1-1	CASSLDLGMNTEAFF	TGCGCCAGCAGCTTGGATCTGGGCATGAACACTGAAGCTTTCTTT
-	15	-	TRBV7-2	TRBJ2-7	CASSSTDIPWGEQYF	TGTGCCAGCAGCTCTACTGACATCCCCTGGGGCGAGCAGTACTTC
-	16	-	TRBV19	TRBJ1-6	CASSIHPRGDNSPLHF	TGTGCCAGTAGTATCCACCCCCGGGGGGATAATTCACCCCTCCACTTT
-	15	-	TRBV6-5	TRBJ1-4	CASSYDGRSNEKLFF	TGTGCCAGCAGTTACGACGGGCGGTCGAATGAAAAACTGTTTTTT
TRBD2	15	-	TRBV7-6	TRBJ2-7	CASSQQAGPSYEQYF	TGTGCCAGCAGCCAACAAGCGGGGCCCTCCTACGAGCAGTACTTC
TRBD1	15	-	TRBV2	TRBJ2-5	CASRGQGGGQETQYF	TGTGCCAGCAGGGGACAGGGGGGAGGCCAAGAGACCCAGTACTTC
TRBD2	14	-	TRBV7-9	TRBJ2-2	CASSRGTSSGELFF	TGTGCCAGCAGCCGGGGGACTAGTTCCGGGGAGCTGTTTTTT
TRBD2	15	once	TRBV7-2	TRBJ2-3	CASSSPLAGRDTQYF	TGTGCCAGCAGCTCCCCACTAGCGGGAAGGGATACGCAGTATTTT
-	17	-	TRBV7-2	TRBJ1-3	CASSLNQGVRSGNTIYF	TGTGCCAGCAGCTTAAACCAGGGCGTAAGGTCTGGAAACACCATATATTTT
TRBD1	15	-	TRBV7-3	TRBJ2-1	CASSFNRGLYNEQFF	TGTGCCAGCAGCTTCAACAGGGGTCTCTACAATGAGCAGTTCTTC
TRBD1	16	-	TRBV5-4	TRBJ1-6	CASSLDGQGARSPLHF	TGTGCCAGCAGCCTTGACGGACAGGGGGCCCGGTCACCCCTCCACTTT
TRBD1	16	-	TRBV19	TRBJ1-1	CASSDRRSAMNTEAFF	TGTGCCAGTTCGGACAGGCGTTCCGCCATGAACACTGAAGCTTTCTTT
TRBD1	13	-	TRBV30	TRBJ1-5	CAWSSDRNQPQHF	TGTGCCTGGAGTTCGGACAGGAATCAGCCCCAGCATTTT
-	13	-	TRBV7-2	TRBJ1-1	CASSLGGGSEAFF	TGTGCCAGCAGCTTAGGAGGGGGATCTGAAGCTTTCTTT
-	12	few	TRBV28	TRBJ1-2	CASSFPRYGYTF	TGTGCCAGCAGTTTTCCCCGTTATGGCTACACCTTC
-	14	-	TRBV28	TRBJ1-5	CASTGQGHNQPQHF	TGTGCCAGCACGGGGCAGGGGCACAATCAGCCCCAGCATTTT
-	16	-	TRBV10-2	TRBJ2-7	CASSESTTRGRDEQYF	TGCGCCAGCAGTGAGTCCACAACGAGGGGGAGAGATGAGCAGTACTTC
-	13	-	TRBV27	TRBJ2-2	CASSFRWSGELFF	TGTGCCAGCAGTTTCCGATGGTCCGGGGAGCTGTTTTTT
-	15	-	TRBV4-1	TRBJ2-2	CASSQVGGNTGELFF	TGCGCCAGCAGCCAAGTCGGGGGAAACACCGGGGAGCTGTTTTTT
TRBD2	15	-	TRBV15	TRBJ2-1	CATERLAGAYNEQFF	TGTGCCACCGAGCGACTAGCGGGAGCTTACAATGAGCAGTTCTTC
TRBD2	15	few	TRBV9	TRBJ2-3	CASNPRGDSTDTQYF	TGTGCCAGCAACCCTCGGGGGGATAGCACAGATACGCAGTATTTT
-	17	-	TRBV7-9	TRBJ1-1	CASRPDGSKTGDTEAFF	TGTGCCAGCAGACCCGACGGGTCAAAAACGGGGGACACTGAAGCTTTCTTT
-	14	-	TRBV7-2	TRBJ2-2	CASSQGSSNGELFF	TGTGCCAGCAGCCAGGGATCCTCTAACGGGGAGCTGTTTTTT
-	11	-	TRBV20-1	TRBJ2-7	CSASDGNEQYF	TGCAGTGCTTCGGACGGTAACGAGCAGTACTTC
-	15	-	TRBV4-2	TRBJ2-5	CASSQTAGNQETQYF	TGTGCCAGCAGCCAAACGGCAGGGAACCAAGAGACCCAGTACTTC
TRBD2	15	-	TRBV11-2	TRBJ2-5	CASSLELAGMETQYF	TGTGCCAGCAGCTTAGAACTAGCGGGAATGGAGACCCAGTACTTC
-	12	-	TRBV11-2	TRBJ2-7	CASSFGSYEQYF	TGTGCCAGCAGCTTCGGGTCATACGAGCAGTACTTC
-	16	-	TRBV7-8	TRBJ2-3	CASSPYLGDRTDTQYF	TGTGCCAGCAGCCCCTATTTGGGGGACCGCACAGATACGCAGTATTTT